This T cell receptor (beta chain) was sequenced for a study of cytomegalovirus exposure and HLA in healthy donors. Primers included in the PCR were 60 Vbeta and 13 Jbeta primers. In the source study's methods: Later, 75 million to 100 million unique TCR beta chains were counted in an analysis, and roughly 10 million of them were shared. This table comes from immunoSEQ multiplex PCR, and its TCRdb copy is limited to in-frame clones, with some not included. That table supplies the V and J calls and clone size; D and trimming were determined from the DNA. The data contain roughly 120,000 clones, around 78% of them seen just once; the ten biggest clones take up 4.8%. This CDR3 has 16 residues. The germline gives CDR1 GTSNPN, CDR2 SVGIG (reference sequence). The J segment lost 2 bases and the V segment lost 1 base, leaving 5 bases of the junction unmatched.

Input material: PBMCs. The chain couples TRBV30 to TRBJ1-5; 10 bases are shared with TRBD1. The TCR originated in a man aged 60 to 69 in good health and CMV-seropositive. This chain's CDR3 is CAWSDLGQGGNQPQHF. In DNA, the CDR3 is TGTGCCTGGAGTGACCTAGGACAGGGGGGCAATCAGCCCCAGCATTTT.